What follows is one TCR beta chain and its context. The antigen is not known. The sample is drawn from a study of glioma-infiltrating T cells after dendritic cell vaccination. Study details: Dendritic cells derived from monocytes and pulsed with autologous tumor lysate formed the vaccine. General observations from the study: Higher pretreatment TIL content predicted longer progression-free time and survival.

V was pared by 10 bases and J by 7 bases, with 16 bases between. CDR3 length equals 13 residues. Germline V gene lookup returns CDR1 LNHDA and CDR2 SQIVND (reference sequence). The immunoSEQ assay amplified TCRB CDR3 from up to roughly 2 ug DNA. The PCR used 60 V beta and 13 J beta primers. The method was immunoSEQ multiplex PCR; TCRdb's version includes in-frame clones alone and lacks a portion of them. The sample contains fewer than 50,000 clones, 85% of which appear only once. This chain links TRBV19 with TRBJ2-2, with D perhaps matching TRBD1 (5 bases). This clonotype originated in a human donor with glioblastoma. Sequences were derived from blood, sampled before dendritic cell vaccination. The CDR3 spells CATRAAGLGELFF. In nucleotides, the CDR3 is TGTGCCACCCGGGCAGCAGGGCTCGGGGAGCTGTTTTTT.